Listed here are 5 T cell receptor beta chains from one sample, sequenced in a study of T cell responses to AZD1222 COVID-19 vaccine. Using immunoSEQ multiplex PCR, the repertoire was profiled, and TCRdb retains in-frame clones only, with some absent. The profile covers around 100,000 clones, with roughly 90% appearing a single time and approximately 1.1% taken by the ten largest. The source was peripheral blood, collected on day 0 of AZD1222 vaccination. The source of these receptors is an adult in good health.

This sequence joins TRBV7-8 and TRBJ1-4, with D unclear. V lost 2 bases to trimming and J lost 8 bases, with 9 bases between them. Germline-derived CDR1 and CDR2 are SGHVS and FQNEAQ. The CDR3 has 13 amino acids. This CDR3 reads CASSLRQYEKLFF. CDR3 nucleotides: TGTGCCAGCAGCTTAAGGCAGTACGAAAAACTGTTTTTT.

The chain combines TRBV6-5 with TRBJ2-7; 7 nucleotides line up with TRBD1. The CDR3 loop spans 16 amino acids. From germline, CDR1 is MNHEY and CDR2 SVGAGI. Trimming cost V 0 bases and J 3 bases; bases outside gene matches: 8. The CDR3 sequence is CASSYSGATGSYEQYF. CDR3 sequence (DNA): TGTGCCAGCAGTTACTCCGGAGCGACAGGGAGCTACGAGCAGTACTTC.

Only a few counts were recorded for this clone. The chain links TRBV2 to TRBJ1-1; a possible D gene is TRBD1 (6 bases). The CDR3 has 13 residues. The V gene's germline CDR1 is SNHLY and CDR2 FYNNEI. V dropped 2 bases and J dropped 6 bases, with 10 bases sitting between them. For the CDR3, the DNA is TGTGCCAGCAGTGAACGGGGGGCTGCTGAAGCTTTCTTT. Translation gives CASSERGAAEAFF.

This chain connects TRBV29-1 to TRBJ1-2; D not certain. Germline V CDR1 and CDR2: SQVTM, ANQGSEA. This CDR3 contains 12 residues. V lost 3 bases and J 6 bases, leaving 11 bases between the germline ends. CDR3: CSVESWLNGYTF. CDR3 coding DNA: TGCAGCGTTGAGAGTTGGTTGAATGGCTACACCTTC.

The V and J genes are TRBV11-2 and TRBJ2-5, with D perhaps TRBD2 (5 bases). V lost 5 bases, J lost 5 bases, and 21 bases lay in between. CDR1 is SGHAT and CDR2 is FQNNGV in the germline V gene. CDR3 length equals 16 residues. Here the CDR3 DNA reads TGTGCCAGCAGCCTCGGGGTGCGCCCCCTGGGGGAGACCCAGTACTTC. It translates to CASSLGVRPLGETQYF.